This T cell receptor beta chain was observed in a study of cytomegalovirus exposure and HLA in healthy donors. Notes on the study in general: Earlier analysis looked at TCR beta V segments, and most were productive about 87% or about 30% of the time. Looking again later, the authors saw that most CMV-associated TCR beta chains seemed HLA-restricted.

The study ran its PCR with 60 Vbeta and 13 Jbeta primers. The table came from immunoSEQ multiplex PCR; TCRdb's copy has only in-frame clones and leaves some out. The sample holds roughly 79,000 clones. Notes on this clone: Its matching antigen is unknown.

This CDR3 region has 14 residues. J gave up 1 base and V 3 bases, and 1 base lay outside the gene matches. Germline lookup yields CDR1 SEHNR and CDR2 FQNEAQ (reference sequence). Sequenced material: PBMCs. The source is a man aged 25 to 40 in good health and CMV-seronegative. This chain joins TRBV7-9 and TRBJ2-5; the match to TRBD1 covers 8 bases. CDR3 protein: CASSLGTGQETQYF. CDR3 coding DNA: TGTGCCAGCAGCTTGGGGACAGGCCAAGAGACCCAGTACTTC. The whole variable domain, filled in from reference TRBV7-9 and TRBJ2-5, reads DTGVSQNPRHKITKRGQNVTFRCDPISEHNRLYWYRQTLGQGPEFLTYFQNEAQLEKSRLLSDRFSAERPKGSFSTLEIQRTEQGDSAMYLCASSLGTGQETQYFGPGTRLLVL.